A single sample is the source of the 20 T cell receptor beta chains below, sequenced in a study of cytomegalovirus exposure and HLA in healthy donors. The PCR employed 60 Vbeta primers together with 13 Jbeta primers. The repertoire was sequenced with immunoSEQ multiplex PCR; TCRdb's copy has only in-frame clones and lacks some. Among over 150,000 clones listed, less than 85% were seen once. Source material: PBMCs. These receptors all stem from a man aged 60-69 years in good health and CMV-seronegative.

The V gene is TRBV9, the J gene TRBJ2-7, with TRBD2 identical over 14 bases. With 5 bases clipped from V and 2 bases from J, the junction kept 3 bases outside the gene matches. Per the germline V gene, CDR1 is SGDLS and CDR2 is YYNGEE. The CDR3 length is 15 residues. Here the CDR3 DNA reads TGTGCCAGCAGTGAGGGACTAGCGGGGGCCTACGAGCAGTACTTC. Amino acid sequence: CASSEGLAGAYEQYF.

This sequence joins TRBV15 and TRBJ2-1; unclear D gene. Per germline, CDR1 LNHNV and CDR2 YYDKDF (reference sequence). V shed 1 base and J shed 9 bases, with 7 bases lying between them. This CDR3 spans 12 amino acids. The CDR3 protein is CATSRAGSEQFF. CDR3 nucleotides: TGTGCCACCAGCAGAGCGGGTAGTGAGCAGTTCTTC.

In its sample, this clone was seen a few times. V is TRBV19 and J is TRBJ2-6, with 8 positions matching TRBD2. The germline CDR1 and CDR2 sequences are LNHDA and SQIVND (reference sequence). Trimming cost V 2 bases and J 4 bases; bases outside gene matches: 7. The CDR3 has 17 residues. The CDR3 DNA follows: TGTGCCAGTAGTATAAGCGCGGGAGGTCCCGGGGCCAACGTCCTGACTTTC. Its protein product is CASSISAGGPGANVLTF.

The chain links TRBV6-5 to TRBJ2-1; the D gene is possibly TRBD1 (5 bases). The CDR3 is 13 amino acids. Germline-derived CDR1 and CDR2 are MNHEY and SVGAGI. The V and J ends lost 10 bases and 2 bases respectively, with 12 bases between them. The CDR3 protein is CATQELPYNEQFF. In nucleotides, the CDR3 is TGTGCCACACAGGAACTGCCCTACAATGAGCAGTTCTTC.

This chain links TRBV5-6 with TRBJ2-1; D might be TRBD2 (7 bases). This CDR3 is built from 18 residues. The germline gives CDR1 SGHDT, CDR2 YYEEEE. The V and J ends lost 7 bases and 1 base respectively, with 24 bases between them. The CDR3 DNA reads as TGTGCCAGCGCACCCCGACTAGCCGGGGGGCAGTCCTACAATGAGCAGTTCTTC. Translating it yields CASAPRLAGGQSYNEQFF.

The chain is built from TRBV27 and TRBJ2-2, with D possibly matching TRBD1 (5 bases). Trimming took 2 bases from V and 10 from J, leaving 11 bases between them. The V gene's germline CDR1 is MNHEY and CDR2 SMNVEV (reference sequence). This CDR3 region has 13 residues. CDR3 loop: CASSLVRDVELFF. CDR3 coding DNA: TGTGCCAGCAGTTTAGTCAGGGATGTGGAGCTGTTTTTT.

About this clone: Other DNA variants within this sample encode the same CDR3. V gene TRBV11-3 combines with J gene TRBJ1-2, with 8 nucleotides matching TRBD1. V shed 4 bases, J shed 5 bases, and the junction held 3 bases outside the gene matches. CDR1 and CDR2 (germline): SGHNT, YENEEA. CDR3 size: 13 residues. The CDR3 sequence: CASSSDRGYGYTF. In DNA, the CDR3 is TGTGCCAGCAGCTCCGACAGGGGATATGGCTACACCTTC.

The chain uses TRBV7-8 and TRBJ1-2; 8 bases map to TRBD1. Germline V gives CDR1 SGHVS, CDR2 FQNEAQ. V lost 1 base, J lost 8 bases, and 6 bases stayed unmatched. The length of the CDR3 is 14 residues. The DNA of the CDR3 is TGTGCCAGCAGCTTAGGACAGGGGATGGGGGGCTACACCTTC. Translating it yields CASSLGQGMGGYTF. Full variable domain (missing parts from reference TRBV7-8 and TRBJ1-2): GAGVSQSPRYKVAKRGQDVALRCDPISGHVSLFWYQQALGQGPEFLTYFQNEAQLDKSGLPSDRFFAERPEGSVSTLKIQRTQQEDSAVYLCASSLGQGMGGYTFGSGTRLTVV.

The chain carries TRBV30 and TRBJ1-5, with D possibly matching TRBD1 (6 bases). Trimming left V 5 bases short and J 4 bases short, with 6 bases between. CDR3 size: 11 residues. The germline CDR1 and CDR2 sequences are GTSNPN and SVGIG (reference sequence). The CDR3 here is CAWGTNQPQHF. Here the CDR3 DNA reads TGTGCCTGGGGGACAAATCAGCCCCAGCATTTT.

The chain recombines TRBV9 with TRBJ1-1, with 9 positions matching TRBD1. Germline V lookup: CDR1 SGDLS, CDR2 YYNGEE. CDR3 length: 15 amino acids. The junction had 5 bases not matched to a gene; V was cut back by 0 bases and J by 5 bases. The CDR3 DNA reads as TGTGCCAGCAGCGTAGTAGGACAGGGGTGGACTGAAGCTTTCTTT. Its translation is CASSVVGQGWTEAFF.

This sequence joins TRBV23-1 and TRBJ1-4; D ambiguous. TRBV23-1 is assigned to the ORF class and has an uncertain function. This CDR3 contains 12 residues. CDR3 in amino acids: CERGSLYEKLFF. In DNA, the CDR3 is TGCGAGAGAGGGTCCCTGTATGAAAAACTGTTTTTT.

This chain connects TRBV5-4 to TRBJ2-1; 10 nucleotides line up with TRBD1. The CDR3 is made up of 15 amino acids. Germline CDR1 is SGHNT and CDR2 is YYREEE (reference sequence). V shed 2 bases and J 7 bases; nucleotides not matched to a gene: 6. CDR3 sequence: CASSFRTGGFNEQFF. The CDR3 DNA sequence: TGTGCCAGCAGCTTTCGGACAGGGGGATTTAATGAGCAGTTCTTC.

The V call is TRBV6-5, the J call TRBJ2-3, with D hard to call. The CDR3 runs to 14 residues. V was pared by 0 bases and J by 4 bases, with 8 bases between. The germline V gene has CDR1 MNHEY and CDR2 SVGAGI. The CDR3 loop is CASSYSRAPDTQYF. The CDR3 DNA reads TGTGCCAGCAGTTACTCGCGTGCCCCAGATACGCAGTATTTT.

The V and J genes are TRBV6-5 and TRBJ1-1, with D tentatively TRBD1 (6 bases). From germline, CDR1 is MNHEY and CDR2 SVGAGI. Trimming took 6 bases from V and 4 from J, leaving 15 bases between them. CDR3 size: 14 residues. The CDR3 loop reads CASRTGNLGTEAFF. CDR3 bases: TGTGCCAGCAGAACAGGGAACTTAGGCACTGAAGCTTTCTTT.

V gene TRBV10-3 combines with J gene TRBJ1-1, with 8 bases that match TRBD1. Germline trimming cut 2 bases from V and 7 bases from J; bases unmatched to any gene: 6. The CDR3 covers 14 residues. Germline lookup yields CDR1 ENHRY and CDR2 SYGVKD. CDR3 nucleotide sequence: TGTGCCATCAGTGAGCCCGGGACAGGCCGTGAAGCTTTCTTT. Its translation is CAISEPGTGREAFF.

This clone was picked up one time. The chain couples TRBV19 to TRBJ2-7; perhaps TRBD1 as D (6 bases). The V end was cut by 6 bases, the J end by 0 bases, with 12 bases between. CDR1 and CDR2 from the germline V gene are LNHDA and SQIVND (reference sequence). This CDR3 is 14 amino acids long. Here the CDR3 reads CASSEDSTSYEQYF. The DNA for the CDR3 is TGTGCCAGTAGCGAGGACAGCACCTCCTACGAGCAGTACTTC. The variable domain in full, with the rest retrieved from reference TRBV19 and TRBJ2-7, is DGGITQSPKYLFRKEGQNVTLSCEQNLNHDAMYWYRQDPGQGLRLIYYSQIVNDFQKGDIAEGYSVSREKKESFPLTVTSAQKNPTAFYLCASSEDSTSYEQYFGPGTRLTVT.

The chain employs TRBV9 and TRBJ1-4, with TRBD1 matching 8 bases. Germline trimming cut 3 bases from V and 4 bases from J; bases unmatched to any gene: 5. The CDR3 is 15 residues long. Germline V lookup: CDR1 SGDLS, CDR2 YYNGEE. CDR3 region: CASSATGQVNEKLFF. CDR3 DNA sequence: TGTGCCAGCAGCGCCACGGGACAGGTTAATGAAAAACTGTTTTTT.

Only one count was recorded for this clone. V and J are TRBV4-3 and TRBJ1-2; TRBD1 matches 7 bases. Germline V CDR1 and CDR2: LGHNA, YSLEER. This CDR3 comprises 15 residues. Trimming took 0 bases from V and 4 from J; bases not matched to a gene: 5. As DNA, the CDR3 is TGCGCCAGCAGCCAAGAGGTGAAGGGGGCCTATGGCTACACCTTC. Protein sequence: CASSQEVKGAYGYTF.

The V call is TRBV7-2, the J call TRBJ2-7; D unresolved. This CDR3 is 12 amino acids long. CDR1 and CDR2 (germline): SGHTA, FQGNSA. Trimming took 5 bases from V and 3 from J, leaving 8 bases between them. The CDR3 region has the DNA TGTGCCAGCAGCCTATCGAGCTACGAGCAGTACTTC. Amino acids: CASSLSSYEQYF.

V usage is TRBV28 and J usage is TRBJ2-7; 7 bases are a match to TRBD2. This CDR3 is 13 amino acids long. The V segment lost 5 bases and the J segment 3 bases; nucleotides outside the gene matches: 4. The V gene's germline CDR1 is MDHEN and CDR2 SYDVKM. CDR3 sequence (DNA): TGTGCCAGCAGTAATGGACTAGTCTACGAGCAGTACTTC. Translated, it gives CASSNGLVYEQYF. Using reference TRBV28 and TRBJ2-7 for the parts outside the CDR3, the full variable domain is DVKVTQSSRYLVKRTGEKVFLECVQDMDHENMFWYRQDPGLGLRLIYFSYDVKMKEKGDIPEGYSVSREKKERFSLILESASTNQTSMYLCASSNGLVYEQYFGPGTRLTVT.